These 21 T cell receptor beta chains came from one sample sequenced in a study of T cell responses to AZD1222 COVID-19 vaccine. Some clones are missing from TCRdb's copy, which holds only in-frame ones; the method was immunoSEQ multiplex PCR. Of about 56,000 clones in the sample, 80% to 90% were seen once. Sequenced material: peripheral blood, taken on day 0 of AZD1222 vaccination. The receptors stem from an adult in good health.

The rearrangement joins TRBV18 to TRBJ2-7; D possibly corresponds to TRBD2 (5 bases). V lost 5 bases to trimming and J lost 1 base, with 6 bases between them. Germline V gene lookup returns CDR1 KGHSH and CDR2 LQKENI. CDR3 length: 12 amino acids. CDR3 sequence reads: CASSEGSYEQYF. The CDR3 DNA sequence: TGTGCCAGCTCAGAGGGATCCTACGAGCAGTACTTC. Complete variable domain (other parts from reference TRBV18 and TRBJ2-7): NAGVMQNPRHLVRRRGQEARLRCSPMKGHSHVYWYRQLPEEGLKFMVYLQKENIIDESGMPKERFSAEFPKEGPSILRIQQVVRGDSAAYFCASSEGSYEQYFGPGTRLTVT.

The chain's CDR3 is CAINRRGLAGGALSDNEQFF. The CDR3 DNA sequence: TGTGCCATCAATCGACGCGGACTAGCGGGAGGGGCCCTCTCGGACAATGAGCAGTTCTTC. The V gene is TRBV10-3, the J gene TRBJ2-1, with 15 bases fitting TRBD2. Losses at the gene ends were 7 bases for V and 5 bases for J; bases not matched to a gene: 18. From germline, CDR1 is ENHRY and CDR2 SYGVKD. The CDR3 consists of 20 residues.

The chain carries TRBV19 and TRBJ2-4; 7 bases fit TRBD1. The trim removed 5 bases at V and 1 base at J, leaving 2 bases unmatched. The CDR3 loop spans 14 amino acids. Germline V lookup: CDR1 LNHDA, CDR2 SQIVND (reference sequence). The CDR3 here is CASSPDRAKNIQYF. The CDR3 DNA sequence: TGTGCCAGTAGTCCGGACAGGGCCAAAAACATTCAGTACTTC.

The CDR3 DNA follows: TGTGCCAGCAGCTTTAGCCCCGACAGACAGCCCCAGCATTTT. Its protein product is CASSFSPDRQPQHF. The chain employs TRBV7-2 and TRBJ1-5; tentatively, D is TRBD1 (5 bases). With 3 bases removed from V and 7 bases from J, the gap between germline ends came to 13 bases. Germline V lookup: CDR1 SGHTA, CDR2 FQGNSA. The CDR3 covers 14 residues.

J is TRBJ2-1 and V is TRBV7-2; 7 positions agree with TRBD1. Germline loops: CDR1 SGHTA, CDR2 FQGNSA. With 1 base clipped from V and 4 bases from J, the junction kept 10 bases outside the gene matches. The CDR3 totals 17 residues. DNA for the CDR3: TGTGCCAGCAGCTTAGGTTTCTCGGGACAGTCTTACAATGAGCAGTTCTTC. Amino acids: CASSLGFSGQSYNEQFF.

V is TRBV12-3 or TRBV12-4 and J is TRBJ2-7, with TRBD2 identical over 11 bases. The CDR3 covers 13 residues. The trim removed 6 bases at V and 5 bases at J, leaving 3 bases unmatched. The CDR3 nucleotides are TGTGCCAGCAGCACTAGCGGGAGAAACGAGCAGTACTTC. Protein sequence: CASSTSGRNEQYF.

The chain joins TRBV9 to TRBJ2-1, with D tentatively TRBD1 (6 bases). CDR1 is SGDLS, CDR2 YYNGEE, per germline. This CDR3 is built from 16 residues. Trimming shortened V by 4 bases and J by 6 bases, and 20 bases separated the two germline ends. The DNA for the CDR3 is TGTGCCAGCAGCTGGACAACCCGACAGGCTGGCAATGAGCAGTTCTTC. This codes for CASSWTTRQAGNEQFF.

This clone was observed a handful of times. Other DNA sequences in the sample encode the same CDR3. The gene calls are TRBV19 and TRBJ1-4, with D uncertain. Per the germline V gene, CDR1 is LNHDA and CDR2 is SQIVND (reference sequence). The CDR3 has 15 amino acids. Trimming took off 0 bases at V and 0 bases at J, with 5 bases between the two ends. CDR3 sequence (DNA): TGTGCCAGTAGTATAGACGGTGCAACTAATGAAAAACTGTTTTTT. This sequence encodes CASSIDGATNEKLFF.

The chain combines TRBV5-4 with TRBJ2-7; 7 bases align to TRBD1. V shed 6 bases, J shed 0 bases, and the junction held 12 bases outside the gene matches. The germline CDR1 and CDR2 sequences are SGHNT and YYREEE (reference sequence). The CDR3 extends over 16 amino acids. CDR3 amino acids: CASTTLGAGGSYEQYF. The CDR3 DNA is TGTGCCAGCACCACCCTAGGTGCAGGGGGCTCCTACGAGCAGTACTTC.

This clone was found a few times. V usage is TRBV5-1 and J usage is TRBJ2-5; either TRBD1 or TRBD2 may supply D (7 bases each). The germline V gene encodes CDR1 SGHRS and CDR2 YFSETQ. The CDR3 spans 17 residues. V was shortened by 5 bases and J by 3 bases, with 23 bases between the two germline ends. The CDR3 DNA is TGCGCCAGCAGGGCATCTAGCGGCCAGGGGGGCGAAGAGACCCAGTACTTC. Protein: CASRASSGQGGEETQYF.

The V gene is TRBV4-3, the J gene TRBJ2-6; D gene ambiguous. This CDR3 is 14 amino acids long. The germline gives CDR1 LGHNA, CDR2 YSLEER. V lost 1 base, J lost 4 bases, and 5 bases lay in between. The CDR3 here is CASSQVTGANVLTF. CDR3 nucleotide sequence: TGCGCCAGCAGCCAAGTAACCGGGGCCAACGTCCTGACTTTC.

This clone has just one count. The chain uses TRBV7-8 and TRBJ2-7; 10 bases are a match to TRBD1. CDR1 is SGHVS and CDR2 is FQNEAQ in the germline V gene. V lost 1 base and J lost 2; bases outside the gene matches: 5. The CDR3 consists of 16 residues. In nucleotides, the CDR3 is TGTGCCAGCAGCTTAGGAGGGACAGGGGTCCCCTACGAGCAGTACTTC. Its protein product is CASSLGGTGVPYEQYF.

The chain joins TRBV29-1 to TRBJ2-1; no definite D call. The germline gives CDR1 SQVTM, CDR2 ANQGSEA. The V end lost 7 bases, the J end lost 6 bases, and 10 bases lay between the germline ends. This CDR3 region has 11 residues. The CDR3 region is CSATLVNEQFF. In nucleotides, the CDR3 is TGCAGCGCCACCTTGGTCAATGAGCAGTTCTTC.

J is TRBJ1-2 and V is TRBV5-5; D is unresolved. Trimming pared 0 bases from V and 4 bases from J, leaving 4 bases between. CDR1 is SGHKS and CDR2 is YYEKEE in the germline V gene (reference sequence). The CDR3 sequence is 12 residues long. CDR3 sequence (DNA): TGTGCCAGCAGCTTGGACACCTATGGCTACACCTTC. Its translation is CASSLDTYGYTF.

The genes are TRBV4-3 and TRBJ1-2; 8 bases map to TRBD1. J lost 8 bases, V lost 0 bases, and 8 bases had no gene match. Looked up from germline, CDR1 is LGHNA and CDR2 is YSLEER. CDR3 length: 15 residues. The CDR3 DNA reads TGCGCCAGCAGCCAAGATCCCCAGGGGGCGCAAGGCTACACCTTC. Its protein product is CASSQDPQGAQGYTF.

The V gene is TRBV4-1, the J gene TRBJ2-7, with TRBD2 matching over 14 bases. The germline gives CDR1 MGHRA, CDR2 YSYEKL. CDR3 length: 15 amino acids. Trimming removed 4 bases from V and 7 bases from J; junction bases left unmatched: 6. This CDR3 is CASSPGLAGGREQYF. The CDR3 bases are TGCGCCAGCAGCCCCGGACTAGCGGGAGGTCGGGAGCAGTACTTC.

V and J are TRBV7-2 and TRBJ1-6; D gene unclear. Trimming left V 2 bases short and J 10 bases short, with 21 bases between. The CDR3 runs to 17 residues. Germline V gene data show CDR1 as SGHTA and CDR2 as FQGNSA. CDR3 sequence: CASSLRVIGVVASPLHF. CDR3 in DNA: TGTGCCAGCAGCTTACGGGTTATAGGCGTGGTGGCATCACCCCTCCACTTT.

The rearrangement joins TRBV27 to TRBJ1-2; TRBD1 matches at 11 bases. V trimming: 5 bases; J trimming: 5 bases; junction bases outside the gene matches: 4. CDR3 size: 14 residues. Germline V gene sequence: CDR1 MNHEY, CDR2 SMNVEV (reference sequence). The CDR3 DNA follows: TGTGCCAGCAGTCGGGACAGGGGGTCATATGGCTACACCTTC. Its translation: CASSRDRGSYGYTF.

This clone was counted once. The rearrangement joins TRBV5-6 to TRBJ2-1, with no clear D. The CDR3 is 16 amino acids. Per the germline V gene, CDR1 is SGHDT and CDR2 is YYEEEE. Trimming left V 4 bases short and J 1 base short, with 15 bases between. This chain's CDR3 is CASSTSSTASYNEQFF. CDR3 nucleotides: TGTGCCAGCAGCACCTCCTCGACGGCATCCTACAATGAGCAGTTCTTC.

The chain joins TRBV5-1 to TRBJ2-5; D call uncertain. The CDR3 spans 14 residues. The V and J ends lost 5 bases and 5 bases respectively, with 16 bases between them. Per the germline V gene, CDR1 is SGHRS and CDR2 is YFSETQ. CDR3 loop: CASSRSNPQETQYF. The CDR3 DNA reads TGCGCCAGCAGTAGGTCTAATCCACAGGAGACCCAGTACTTC.

A few counts support this clone. The chain employs TRBV18 and TRBJ2-7, with 10 bases fitting TRBD2. CDR1 is KGHSH and CDR2 is LQKENI in the germline V gene. The V and J ends lost 6 bases and 2 bases, in that order; junction bases with no gene match: 7. The length of the CDR3 is 15 residues. The CDR3 DNA reads as TGTGCCAGCTCCCCCAGGACTAGCGGTGCCTACGAGCAGTACTTC. This translates into CASSPRTSGAYEQYF. Full variable domain (outside the CDR3, taken from reference TRBV18 and TRBJ2-7): NAGVMQNPRHLVRRRGQEARLRCSPMKGHSHVYWYRQLPEEGLKFMVYLQKENIIDESGMPKERFSAEFPKEGPSILRIQQVVRGDSAAYFCASSPRTSGAYEQYFGPGTRLTVT.